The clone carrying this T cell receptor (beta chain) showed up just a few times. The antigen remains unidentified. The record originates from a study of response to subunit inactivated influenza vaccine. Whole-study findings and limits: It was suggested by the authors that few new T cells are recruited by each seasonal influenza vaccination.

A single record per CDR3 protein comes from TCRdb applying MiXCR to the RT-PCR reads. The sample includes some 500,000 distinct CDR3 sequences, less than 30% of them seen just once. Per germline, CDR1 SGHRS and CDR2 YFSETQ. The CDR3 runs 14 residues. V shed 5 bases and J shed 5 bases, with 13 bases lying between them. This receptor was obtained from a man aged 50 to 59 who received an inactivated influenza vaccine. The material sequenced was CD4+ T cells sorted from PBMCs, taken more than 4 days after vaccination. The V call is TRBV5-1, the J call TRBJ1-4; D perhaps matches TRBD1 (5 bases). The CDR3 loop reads CASSPDTKNEKLFF. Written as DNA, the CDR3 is TGCGCCAGCAGTCCGGACACAAAAAATGAAAAACTGTTTTTT.